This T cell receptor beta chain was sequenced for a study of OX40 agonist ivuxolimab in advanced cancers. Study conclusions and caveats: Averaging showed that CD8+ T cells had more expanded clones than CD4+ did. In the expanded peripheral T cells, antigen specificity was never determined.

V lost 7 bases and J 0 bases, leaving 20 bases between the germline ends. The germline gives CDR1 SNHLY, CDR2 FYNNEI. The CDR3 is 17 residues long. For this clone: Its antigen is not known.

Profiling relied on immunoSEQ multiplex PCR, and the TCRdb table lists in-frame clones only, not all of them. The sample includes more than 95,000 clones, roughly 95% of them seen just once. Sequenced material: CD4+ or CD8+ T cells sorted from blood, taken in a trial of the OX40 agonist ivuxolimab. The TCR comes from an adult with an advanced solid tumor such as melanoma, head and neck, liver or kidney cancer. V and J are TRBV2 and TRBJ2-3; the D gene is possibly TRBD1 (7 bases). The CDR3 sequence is CASTGDRQGLSTDTQYF. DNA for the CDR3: TGTGCCAGCACGGGGGATAGACAGGGCCTAAGCACAGATACGCAGTATTTT.